Below, 25 T cell receptor beta chains from the same sample are listed, as sequenced in a study of T cell responses to AZD1222 COVID-19 vaccine. Produced via immunoSEQ multiplex PCR; TCRdb's table is partial and in-frame only. The sample lists 150,000 or so clones, about 94% occurring once. This sample comprised peripheral blood, obtained on day 0 of AZD1222 vaccination. The receptor set was obtained from an adult in good health.

This chain connects TRBV4-1 to TRBJ1-5; D call uncertain. The germline V gene has CDR1 MGHRA and CDR2 YSYEKL. The CDR3 is 15 amino acids. Trimming took off 0 bases at V and 0 bases at J, with 6 bases between the two ends. CDR3 bases: TGCGCCAGCAGCCAAGATACGTATAGCAATCAGCCCCAGCATTTT. Translating it yields CASSQDTYSNQPQHF.

This clone was counted once. V usage is TRBV29-1 and J usage is TRBJ2-7; 8 bases line up with TRBD1. CDR3 length: 13 residues. Unmatched junction bases numbered 6, after V lost 4 bases and J lost 4 bases. Germline-derived CDR1 and CDR2 are SQVTM and ANQGSEA. The CDR3 region has the DNA TGCAGCGTTGGGCAGGGGGCTGAGTACGAGCAGTACTTC. Translated: CSVGQGAEYEQYF.

The chain joins TRBV5-1 to TRBJ2-1; D unresolved. V was clipped by 4 bases and J by 9 bases, with 8 bases between them. CDR1 is SGHRS, CDR2 YFSETQ, per germline. The CDR3 extends over 11 amino acids. CDR3 region: CASSPSREQFF. The CDR3, as DNA: TGCGCCAGCAGCCCCTCTCGTGAGCAGTTCTTC.

This chain joins TRBV28 and TRBJ2-7; 9 bases align to TRBD2. With 3 bases clipped from V and 7 bases from J, the junction kept 10 bases outside the gene matches. The CDR3 is 15 amino acids. Per the germline V gene, CDR1 is MDHEN and CDR2 is SYDVKM. The CDR3 DNA follows: TGTGCCAGCAGTTTTAGTCTAGCGGGAACGGGTGAGCAGTACTTC. Translation: CASSFSLAGTGEQYF.

The chain combines TRBV4-1 with TRBJ1-3; no clear D gene. Trimming removed 4 bases from V and 1 base from J, with 17 bases in between. CDR3 length: 17 residues. Germline-derived CDR1 and CDR2 are MGHRA and YSYEKL. The chain's CDR3 is CASSLQETALSGNTIYF. In DNA form, the CDR3 reads TGCGCCAGCAGCCTTCAGGAAACAGCACTTTCTGGAAACACCATATATTTT.

The V gene is TRBV4-1, the J gene TRBJ2-2; D remains ambiguous. Per the germline V gene, CDR1 is MGHRA and CDR2 is YSYEKL. The V and J ends lost 4 bases and 0 bases respectively, with 12 bases between them. This CDR3 has 16 amino acids. CDR3 sequence: CASSPFGQTNTGELFF. DNA for the CDR3: TGCGCCAGCAGCCCTTTTGGGCAGACGAACACCGGGGAGCTGTTTTTT.

This clone was seen a single time. The chain is built from TRBV30 and TRBJ1-4; possible D gene TRBD1, 5 bases. The CDR3 sequence is 12 residues long. V was cut by 6 bases and J by 11 bases, with 16 bases left in between. The V gene's germline CDR1 is GTSNPN and CDR2 SVGIG (reference sequence). CDR3 bases: TGTGCCTGCACCCTCGGGGGAGACAAACTGTTTTTT. Its translation: CACTLGGDKLFF. Variable domain in full (rest from reference TRBV30 and TRBJ1-4): SQTIHQWPATLVQPVGSPLSLECTVEGTSNPNLYWYRQAAGRGLQLLFYSVGIGQISSEVPQNLSASRPQDRQFILSSKKLLLSDSGFYLCACTLGGDKLFFGSGTQLSVL.

This chain joins TRBV10-1 and TRBJ2-3; D not resolved. The CDR3 consists of 13 residues. The V gene lost 6 bases and the J gene lost 4 bases, with 11 bases spanning the gap. Germline-derived CDR1 and CDR2 are WNHNN and SYGVQD (reference sequence). The CDR3 nucleotides are TGCGCCAGCAGCGAAAGGCCATCAGATACGCAGTATTTT. Protein: CASSERPSDTQYF.

The chain employs TRBV28 and TRBJ1-4, with no clear D. This CDR3 contains 14 residues. The germline V gene encodes CDR1 MDHEN and CDR2 SYDVKM. Trimming cost V 1 base and J 0 bases, with 3 bases left between them. The CDR3 sequence: CASSLYATNEKLFF. The CDR3 nucleotides read TGTGCCAGCAGTTTATATGCAACTAATGAAAAACTGTTTTTT.

V usage is TRBV4-1 and J usage is TRBJ2-5; D is unresolved. The germline V gene has CDR1 MGHRA and CDR2 YSYEKL. V was shortened by 1 base and J by 2 bases, with 8 bases between the two germline ends. The length of the CDR3 is 14 residues. The CDR3 region has the DNA TGCGCCAGCAGCCAAGTAGCAGGACAAGAGACCCAGTACTTC. The encoded protein is CASSQVAGQETQYF.

The CDR3 sequence is CASSIGQGGNEQFF. The CDR3 nucleotides are TGTGCCAGTAGTATCGGGCAGGGTGGGAATGAGCAGTTCTTC. The rearrangement links TRBV19 to TRBJ2-1, with D possibly TRBD1 on 5 matching bases. V lost 3 bases and J lost 7, with 13 bases in between. Looked up from germline, CDR1 is LNHDA and CDR2 is SQIVND (reference sequence). The CDR3 consists of 14 residues.

The V gene is TRBV19, the J gene TRBJ2-2; 10 bases are a match to TRBD2. Looked up from germline, CDR1 is LNHDA and CDR2 is SQIVND (reference sequence). V lost 3 bases and J lost 0; bases outside the gene matches: 10. This CDR3 is 19 amino acids long. The CDR3, as DNA: TGTGCCAGTAGTATTTTAGCGGGAGGCGCGGAATCGAACACCGGGGAGCTGTTTTTT. This translates into CASSILAGGAESNTGELFF.

This chain connects TRBV7-9 to TRBJ2-7, with D possibly matching TRBD2 (5 bases). From germline, CDR1 is SEHNR and CDR2 FQNEAQ (reference sequence). Between the trimmed V and J ends, which lost 9 bases and 0 bases, there was a span of 12 bases. There are 13 residues in the CDR3. CDR3 sequence (DNA): TGTGCCAGTAGCGTAGACCGCTCCTACGAGCAGTACTTC. Translation: CASSVDRSYEQYF.

The J gene is TRBJ1-5, the V gene TRBV30, with D perhaps TRBD1 (5 bases). Deletions cut 0 bases from V and 2 bases from J, with 8 bases between. There are 14 residues in the CDR3. Germline V gene lookup returns CDR1 GTSNPN and CDR2 SVGIG (reference sequence). The CDR3 spells CAWSVREGNQPQHF. DNA of the CDR3: TGTGCCTGGAGTGTCAGGGAGGGCAATCAGCCCCAGCATTTT.

The chain employs TRBV12-2 and TRBJ2-7. TRBV12-2 has pseudogene status. This CDR3 spans 16 amino acids. In DNA, the CDR3 is TGTGCAAGTCGCCCCAGGGAGCGCCTGAGCTCCTACGAGCAGTACTTC. Residues: CASRPRERLSSYEQYF.

The chain employs TRBV5-1 and TRBJ2-1, with 15 positions matching TRBD2. J gave up 8 bases and V 4 bases, and 7 bases lay outside the gene matches. This CDR3 has 16 residues. Per germline, CDR1 SGHRS and CDR2 YFSETQ. CDR3 in amino acids: CASSPGLAGGIDEQFF. In nucleotides, the CDR3 is TGCGCCAGCAGCCCCGGACTAGCGGGAGGGATCGATGAGCAGTTCTTC.

In this sample, this clone turned up once. This chain joins TRBV4-2 and TRBJ1-1, with 7 bases matching TRBD1. CDR1 and CDR2 from the germline V gene are LGHNA and YNFKEQ. The CDR3 length is 14 residues. V lost 4 bases to trimming and J lost 6 bases; unmatched junction nucleotides: 8. The CDR3 DNA sequence: TGTGCCAGCAGCCCAAGACAGGGTAGCGCTGAAGCTTTCTTT. Encoded protein: CASSPRQGSAEAFF.

The CDR3, as DNA: TGTGCCAGCAGCTCTGAGGCGCGGGGGGAATACGAGCAGTACTTC. Its translation is CASSSEARGEYEQYF. V is TRBV11-2 and J is TRBJ2-7, with 8 bases fitting TRBD2. Germline V CDR1 and CDR2: SGHAT, FQNNGV. The junction had 9 bases not matched to a gene; V was cut back by 4 bases and J by 4 bases. The CDR3 is made up of 15 amino acids.

The chain couples TRBV7-8 to TRBJ2-2; D perhaps matches TRBD1 (7 bases). The CDR3 is made up of 17 amino acids. Germline lookup yields CDR1 SGHVS and CDR2 FQNEAQ. Trimming removed 1 base at V and 7 bases at J, with 19 bases between. The CDR3 DNA reads TGTGCCAGCAGCTTAGTTTTCGGACAGGCCGGGGGCGGGGAGCTGTTTTTT. The encoded protein is CASSLVFGQAGGGELFF.

The rearrangement uses TRBV29-1 and TRBJ2-4; weak D call: TRBD2 (6 bases). The CDR3 spans 11 residues. Trimming took 4 bases from V and 8 from J, leaving 9 bases between them. The germline gives CDR1 SQVTM, CDR2 ANQGSEA. The CDR3 nucleotides read TGCAGCGTTGCCCCGGGGGACATTCAGTACTTC. As protein: CSVAPGDIQYF.

The chain combines TRBV7-9 with TRBJ1-2; D is perhaps TRBD1 (6 bases). The V gene lost 1 base and the J gene lost 6 bases, with 15 bases spanning the gap. Germline lookup yields CDR1 SEHNR and CDR2 FQNEAQ (reference sequence). This CDR3 contains 15 residues. The CDR3 DNA reads TGTGCCAGCAGCTTAGTGAGCGGGGGCCCCCATGGCTACACCTTC. As protein: CASSLVSGGPHGYTF.

The rearrangement links TRBV27 to TRBJ1-1, with 7 bases identical to TRBD1. Germline lookup yields CDR1 MNHEY and CDR2 SMNVEV (reference sequence). Unmatched junction bases numbered 2, after V lost 5 bases and J lost 5 bases. CDR3 length: 12 residues. CDR3 nucleotide sequence: TGTGCCAGCAGTCCAGGGGGGACTGAAGCTTTCTTT. It yields the protein CASSPGGTEAFF.

The chain has TRBV4-2 and TRBJ1-1; D ambiguous. Germline V lookup: CDR1 LGHNA, CDR2 YNFKEQ. The CDR3 runs 13 residues. With 1 base removed from V and 3 bases from J, the gap between germline ends came to 6 bases. CDR3 protein: CASSQGRYTEAFF. DNA for the CDR3: TGTGCCAGCAGCCAAGGGAGGTACACTGAAGCTTTCTTT.

This sequence joins TRBV6-2 or TRBV6-3 and TRBJ2-5, with TRBD2 identical over 12 bases. CDR1 MNHEY and CDR2 SVGEGT come from the germline V gene. J was trimmed by 4 bases and V by 4 bases; bases with no gene match: 10. The CDR3 consists of 17 residues. The DNA of the CDR3 is TGTGCCAGCAGTTTAATCACACTAGCGGGAGGTCGAGAGACCCAGTACTTC. Translating it yields CASSLITLAGGRETQYF.

This clone was counted only a few times. The V call is TRBV7-9, the J call TRBJ2-7; 8 nucleotides align to TRBD1. V shed 5 bases and J 0 bases; nucleotides not matched to a gene: 6. The CDR3 has 15 amino acids. The germline CDR1 and CDR2 sequences are SEHNR and FQNEAQ (reference sequence). CDR3 coding DNA: TGTGCCAGCAGCACCCGGGACAGGAGCTCCTACGAGCAGTACTTC. This gives the protein CASSTRDRSSYEQYF. Variable domain in full (rest from reference TRBV7-9 and TRBJ2-7): DTGVSQNPRHKITKRGQNVTFRCDPISEHNRLYWYRQTLGQGPEFLTYFQNEAQLEKSRLLSDRFSAERPKGSFSTLEIQRTEQGDSAMYLCASSTRDRSSYEQYFGPGTRLTVT.